These 4 T cell receptor beta chains came from one sample sequenced in a study of blood T cell repertoires in COVID-19. The assay was immunoSEQ multiplex PCR, and TCRdb's table has in-frame clones only and misses some. The sample has roughly 250,000 clones; around nine tenths are singletons. The specimen sequenced was peripheral blood. The receptors were sampled from a man aged 40-49 years who had recovered from COVID-19.

This chain connects TRBV7-3 to TRBJ2-7, with TRBD2 matching over 9 bases. Germline CDR1 SGHTA, CDR2 FQGTGA. V was pared by 5 bases and J by 7 bases, with 15 bases of the junction left unmatched. The CDR3 extends over 16 amino acids. The CDR3 loop is CASSPLGGRALREQYF. CDR3 nucleotide sequence: TGTGCCAGCAGCCCCCTGGGCGGGAGGGCTCTGCGAGAGCAGTACTTC.

This clone was detected a few times. V is TRBV2 and J is TRBJ2-1; the D gene is possibly TRBD1 (5 bases). V shed 8 bases and J shed 0 bases, with 8 bases lying between them. CDR3 size: 13 residues. Per germline, CDR1 SNHLY and CDR2 FYNNEI. CDR3: CASGATSYNEQFF. In nucleotides, the CDR3 is TGTGCCAGCGGGGCTACCTCCTACAATGAGCAGTTCTTC.

This clone has more than one count but fewer than ten. This chain connects TRBV7-2 to TRBJ2-2; no clear D gene. Trimming removed 6 bases at V and 3 bases at J, with 8 bases between. The CDR3 has 13 residues. In germline, CDR1 is SGHTA, CDR2 FQGNSA. CDR3 coding DNA: TGTGCCAGCAGTCTAAGCTACACCGGGGAGCTGTTTTTT. Translation gives CASSLSYTGELFF.

This chain joins TRBV29-1 and TRBJ2-3; 9 bases agree with TRBD2. This CDR3 is 11 amino acids long. The trim removed 7 bases at V and 8 bases at J, leaving 4 bases unmatched. Per germline, CDR1 SQVTM and CDR2 ANQGSEA. The CDR3 protein is CSALAGATQYF. Written as DNA, the CDR3 is TGCAGCGCCTTAGCGGGAGCTACGCAGTATTTT.